The T cell receptor beta chain described here comes from a study of blood T cells in healthy people across ages. The authors ran a second PCR of 7 to 11 cycles using a sample-barcoded 5' primer and a J-beta primer mix. TCRdb re-called the 5' RACE reads with MiXCR, one entry per CDR3 protein. The table lists around 1,000,000 distinct CDR3 sequences, roughly a quarter of them singletons. Samples each had at least 6 micrograms of total RNA extracted. Concerning this clonotype itself: Antigen: not known.

Germline lookup yields CDR1 MNHEY and CDR2 SVGEGT. This CDR3 is 11 amino acids long. V dropped 6 bases and J dropped 6 bases, with 5 bases sitting between them. Study-wide results and caveats: Because sorting was not performed, PBMCs prevented conclusive naive versus antigen-experienced comparison.

This sample also appeared in a second study, on T cells of mothers and their children.

The specimen sequenced was blood. The chain joins TRBV6-2 or TRBV6-3 to TRBJ2-2; D gene ambiguous. The sequence derives from a girl aged 2-15 years in good health. The DNA for the CDR3 is TGTGCCAGCAGCATTGCCGGGGAGCTGTTTTTT. As protein: CASSIAGELFF.